The clone carrying this T cell receptor (beta chain) was detected once. Its antigen remains unidentified. At one boundary the junction diverges from the germline segment, which might be a read error. Germline V gene lookup returns CDR1 SGHAT and CDR2 FQNNGV. CDR3 length: 15 residues. TCR beta cDNA came from approximately 0.55 ug total RNA, primed with a constant-region primer. Slightly modified ARM-PCR with three nested multiplex PCR rounds yielded TCR beta libraries. TRBV1-TRBV30 forward primers paired with a C-beta reverse primer were used in the first two PCR rounds, which ran approximately 11 cycles each. TCRdb passed the multiplex PCR reads through MiXCR, listing each CDR3 protein once. The sample has approximately 210,000 distinct CDR3 sequences; roughly two thirds are singletons. The data were obtained in a study of tumor-infiltrating lymphocytes in primary liver carcinoma. Study-wide context: Each participant had primary liver carcinoma, and surgical resection was the treatment. Tumor stage was T1-T3 N0M0, and tumor size was roughly 4.2 to 11 cm across. Samples yielded about 3.65 to 7.13 million productive TCRbeta reads, similar across tissue types. Study observations and caveats: Tumor region pairs shared more overlap than did tumor-adjacent and tumor-blood pairs.

Germline DNA was also extracted, and blood RNA derived from unsorted whole blood. The material sequenced was peripheral blood. The genes are TRBV11-2 and TRBJ1-5; unclear D gene. The receptor comes from a woman aged 55-70 years with primary liver carcinoma and hepatitis B virus infection. The DNA for the CDR3 is TGTGTCAGCAGCTTATTTGGGATCAGCAATCAGCCCCAGCATTTT. Translating gives CVSSLFGISNQPQHF.